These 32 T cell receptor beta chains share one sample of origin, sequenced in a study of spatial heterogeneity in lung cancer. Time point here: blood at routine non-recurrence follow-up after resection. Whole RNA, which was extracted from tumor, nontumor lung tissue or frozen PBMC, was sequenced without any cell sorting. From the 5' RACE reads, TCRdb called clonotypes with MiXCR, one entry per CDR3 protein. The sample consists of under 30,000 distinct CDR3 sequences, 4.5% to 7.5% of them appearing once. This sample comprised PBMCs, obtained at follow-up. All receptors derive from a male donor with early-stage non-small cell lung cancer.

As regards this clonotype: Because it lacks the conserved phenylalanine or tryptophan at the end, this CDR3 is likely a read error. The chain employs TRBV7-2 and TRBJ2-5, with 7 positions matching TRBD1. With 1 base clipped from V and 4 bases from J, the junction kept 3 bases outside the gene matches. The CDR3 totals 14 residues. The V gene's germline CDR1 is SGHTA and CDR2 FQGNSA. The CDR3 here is CASSLVSGGETQYS. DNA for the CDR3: TGTGCCAGCAGCTTAGTTTCAGGGGGAGAGACCCAGTACTCC.

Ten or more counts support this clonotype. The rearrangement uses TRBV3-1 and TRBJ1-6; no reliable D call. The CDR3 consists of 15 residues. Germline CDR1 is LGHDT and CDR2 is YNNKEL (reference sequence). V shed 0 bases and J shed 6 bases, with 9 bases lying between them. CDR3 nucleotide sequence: TGTGCCAGCAGCCAAGATAGTACAGCTAATTCACCCCTCCACTTT. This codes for CASSQDSTANSPLHF.

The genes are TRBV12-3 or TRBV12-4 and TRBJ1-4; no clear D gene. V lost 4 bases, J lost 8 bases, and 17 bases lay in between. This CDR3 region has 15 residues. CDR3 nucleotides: TGTGCCAGCAGTTCCCCGGTCGAAGCTGGGGAAAAACTGTTTTTT. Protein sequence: CASSSPVEAGEKLFF.

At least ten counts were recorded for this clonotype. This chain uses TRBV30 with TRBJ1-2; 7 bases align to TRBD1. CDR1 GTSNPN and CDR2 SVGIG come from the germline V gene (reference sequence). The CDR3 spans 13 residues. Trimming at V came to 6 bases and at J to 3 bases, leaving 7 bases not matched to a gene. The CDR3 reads CACATGMDYGYTF. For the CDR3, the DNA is TGTGCCTGTGCGACAGGGATGGACTATGGCTACACCTTC. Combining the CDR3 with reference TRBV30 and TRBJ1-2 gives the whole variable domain SQTIHQWPATLVQPVGSPLSLECTVEGTSNPNLYWYRQAAGRGLQLLFYSVGIGQISSEVPQNLSASRPQDRQFILSSKKLLLSDSGFYLCACATGMDYGYTFGSGTRLTVV.

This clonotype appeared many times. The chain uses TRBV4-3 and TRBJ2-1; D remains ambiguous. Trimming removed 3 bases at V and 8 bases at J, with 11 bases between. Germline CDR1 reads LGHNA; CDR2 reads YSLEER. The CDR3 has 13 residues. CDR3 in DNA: TGCGCCAGCAGCCATGCGGTAACGTATGAGCAGTTCTTC. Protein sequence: CASSHAVTYEQFF.

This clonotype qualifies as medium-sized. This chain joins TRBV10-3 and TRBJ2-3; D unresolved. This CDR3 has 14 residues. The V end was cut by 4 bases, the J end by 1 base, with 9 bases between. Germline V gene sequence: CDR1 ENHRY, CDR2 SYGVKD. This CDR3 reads CAISVGGGTDTQYF. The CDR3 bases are TGTGCCATCAGTGTGGGCGGAGGCACAGATACGCAGTATTTT.

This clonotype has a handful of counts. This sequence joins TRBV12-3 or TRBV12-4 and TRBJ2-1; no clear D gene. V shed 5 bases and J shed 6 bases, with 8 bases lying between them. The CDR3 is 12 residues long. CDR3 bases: TGTGCCAGCAGTCAACCGGGCAATGAGCAGTTCTTC. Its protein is CASSQPGNEQFF.

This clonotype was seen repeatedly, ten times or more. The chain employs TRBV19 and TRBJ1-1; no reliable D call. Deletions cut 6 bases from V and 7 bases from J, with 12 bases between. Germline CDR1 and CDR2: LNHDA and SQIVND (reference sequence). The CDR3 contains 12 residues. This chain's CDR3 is CASRREQFEAFF. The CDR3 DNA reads TGTGCCAGTAGACGGGAGCAGTTTGAAGCTTTCTTT.

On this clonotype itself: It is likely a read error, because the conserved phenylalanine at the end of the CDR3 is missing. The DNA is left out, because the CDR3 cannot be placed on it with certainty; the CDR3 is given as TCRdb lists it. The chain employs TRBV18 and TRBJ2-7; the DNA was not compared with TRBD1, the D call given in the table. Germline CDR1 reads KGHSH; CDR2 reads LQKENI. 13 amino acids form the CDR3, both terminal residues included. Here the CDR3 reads CASSPTPGDPFAI.

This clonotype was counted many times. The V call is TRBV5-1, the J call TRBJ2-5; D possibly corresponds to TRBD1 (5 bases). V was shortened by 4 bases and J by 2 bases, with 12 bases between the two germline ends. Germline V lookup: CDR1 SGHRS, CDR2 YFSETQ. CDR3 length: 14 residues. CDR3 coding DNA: TGCGCCAGCAGCCAGGACACGGTACAAGAGACCCAGTACTTC. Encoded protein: CASSQDTVQETQYF.

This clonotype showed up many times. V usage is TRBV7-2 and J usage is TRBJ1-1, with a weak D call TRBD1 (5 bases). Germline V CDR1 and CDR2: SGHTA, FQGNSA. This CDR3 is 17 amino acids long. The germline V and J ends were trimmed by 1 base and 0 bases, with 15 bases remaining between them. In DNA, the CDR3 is TGTGCCAGCAGCTTAGTAACAGGCTTAACCATGAACACTGAAGCTTTCTTT. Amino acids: CASSLVTGLTMNTEAFF.

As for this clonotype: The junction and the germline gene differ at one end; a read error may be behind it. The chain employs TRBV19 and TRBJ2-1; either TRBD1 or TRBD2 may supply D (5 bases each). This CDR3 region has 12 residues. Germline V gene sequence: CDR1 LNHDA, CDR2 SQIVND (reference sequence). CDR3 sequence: CASTSRRGRELF. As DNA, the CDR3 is TGTGCCAGTACCTCCCGTCGGGGCAGGGAGCTCTTC.

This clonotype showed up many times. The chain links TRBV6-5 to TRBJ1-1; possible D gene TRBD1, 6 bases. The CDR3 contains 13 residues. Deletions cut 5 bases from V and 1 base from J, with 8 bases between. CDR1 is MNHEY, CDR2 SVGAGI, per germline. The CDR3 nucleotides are TGTGCCAGCAGTCTACAGGGGAACACTGAAGCTTTCTTT. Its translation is CASSLQGNTEAFF.

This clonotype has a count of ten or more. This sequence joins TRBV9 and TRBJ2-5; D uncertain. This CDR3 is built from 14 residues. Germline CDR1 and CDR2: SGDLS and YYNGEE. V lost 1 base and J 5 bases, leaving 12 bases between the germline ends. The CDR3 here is CASSVRALGETQYF. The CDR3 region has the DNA TGTGCCAGCAGCGTAAGAGCCTTGGGTGAGACCCAGTACTTC.

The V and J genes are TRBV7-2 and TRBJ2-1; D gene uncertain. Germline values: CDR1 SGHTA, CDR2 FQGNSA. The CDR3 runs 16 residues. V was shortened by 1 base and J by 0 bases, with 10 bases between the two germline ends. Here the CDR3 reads CASSLVASSSYNEQFF. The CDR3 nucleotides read TGTGCCAGCAGCTTAGTGGCCTCCAGCTCCTACAATGAGCAGTTCTTC.

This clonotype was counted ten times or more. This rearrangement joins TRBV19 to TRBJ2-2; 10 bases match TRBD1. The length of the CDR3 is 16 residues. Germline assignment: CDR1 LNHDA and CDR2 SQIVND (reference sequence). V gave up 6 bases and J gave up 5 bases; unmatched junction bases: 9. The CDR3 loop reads CASRHRDRGHTGELFF. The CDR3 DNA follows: TGTGCCAGTAGACACCGAGACAGGGGGCATACCGGGGAGCTGTTTTTT.

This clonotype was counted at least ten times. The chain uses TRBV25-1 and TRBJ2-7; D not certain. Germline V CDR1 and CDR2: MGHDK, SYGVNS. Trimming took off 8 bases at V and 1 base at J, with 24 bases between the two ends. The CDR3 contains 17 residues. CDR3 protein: CASQFPLGNEGSYEQYV. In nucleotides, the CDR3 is TGTGCCAGCCAATTCCCCCTAGGGAATGAAGGTTCCTACGAGCAGTACGTC.

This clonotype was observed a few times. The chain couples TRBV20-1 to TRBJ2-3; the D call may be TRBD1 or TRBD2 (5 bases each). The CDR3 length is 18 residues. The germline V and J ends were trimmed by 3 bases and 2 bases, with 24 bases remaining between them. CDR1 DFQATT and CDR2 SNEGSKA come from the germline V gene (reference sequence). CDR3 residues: CSARGRGSGTDFTDTQYF. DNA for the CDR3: TGCAGTGCTAGGGGCCGAGGGTCCGGGACGGATTTCACAGATACGCAGTATTTT.

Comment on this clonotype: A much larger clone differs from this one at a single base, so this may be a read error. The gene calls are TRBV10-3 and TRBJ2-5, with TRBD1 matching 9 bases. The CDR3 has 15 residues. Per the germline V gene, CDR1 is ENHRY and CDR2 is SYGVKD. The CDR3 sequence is CTISSGTGIVETQYF. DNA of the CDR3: TGTACCATCAGTTCCGGGACAGGGATAGTGGAGACCCAGTACTTC.

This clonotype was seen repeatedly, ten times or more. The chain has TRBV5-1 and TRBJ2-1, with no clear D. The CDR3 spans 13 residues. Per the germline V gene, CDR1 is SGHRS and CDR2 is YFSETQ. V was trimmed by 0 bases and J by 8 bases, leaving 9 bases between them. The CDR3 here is CASSLEQGYEQFF. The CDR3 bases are TGCGCCAGCAGCTTGGAGCAAGGTTATGAGCAGTTCTTC.

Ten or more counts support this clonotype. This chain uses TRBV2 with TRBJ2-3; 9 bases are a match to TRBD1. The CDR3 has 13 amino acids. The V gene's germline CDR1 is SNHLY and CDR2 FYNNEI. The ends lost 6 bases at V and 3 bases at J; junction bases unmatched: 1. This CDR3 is CASRGQGTDTQYF. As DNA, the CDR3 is TGTGCCAGCAGAGGACAGGGGACAGATACGCAGTATTTT.

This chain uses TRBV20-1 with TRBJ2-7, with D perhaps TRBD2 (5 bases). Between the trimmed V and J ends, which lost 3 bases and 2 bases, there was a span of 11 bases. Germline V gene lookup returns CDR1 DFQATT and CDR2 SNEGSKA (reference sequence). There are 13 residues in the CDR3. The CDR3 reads CSARLTGTYEQYV. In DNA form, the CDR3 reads TGCAGTGCTAGGCTTACCGGGACCTACGAGCAGTACGTC.

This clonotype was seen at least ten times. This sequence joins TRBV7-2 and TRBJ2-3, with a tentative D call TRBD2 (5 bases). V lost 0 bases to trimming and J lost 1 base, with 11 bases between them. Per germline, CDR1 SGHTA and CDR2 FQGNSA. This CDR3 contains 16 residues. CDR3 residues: CASSLAPSGGTDTQYF. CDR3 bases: TGTGCCAGCAGCTTAGCGCCTTCCGGGGGCACAGATACGCAGTATTTT.

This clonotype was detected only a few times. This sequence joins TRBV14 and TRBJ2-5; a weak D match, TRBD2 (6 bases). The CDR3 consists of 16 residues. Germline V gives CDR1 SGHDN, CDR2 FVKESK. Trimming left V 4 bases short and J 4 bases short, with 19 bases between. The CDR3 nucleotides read TGTGCCAGCAGCCGTGACACCGGGACTCGAGGAGAGACCCAGTACTTC. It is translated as CASSRDTGTRGETQYF. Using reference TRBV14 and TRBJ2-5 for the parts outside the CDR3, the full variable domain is EAGVTQFPSHSVIEKGQTVTLRCDPISGHDNLYWYRRVMGKEIKFLLHFVKESKQDESGMPNNRFLAERTGGTYSTLKVQPAELEDSGVYFCASSRDTGTRGETQYFGPGTRLLVL.

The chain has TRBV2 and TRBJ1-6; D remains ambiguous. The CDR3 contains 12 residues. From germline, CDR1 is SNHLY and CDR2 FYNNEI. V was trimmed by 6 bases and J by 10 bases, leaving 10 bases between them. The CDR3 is CASRLSESPLHF. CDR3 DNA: TGTGCCAGCAGATTATCGGAATCACCCCTCCACTTT. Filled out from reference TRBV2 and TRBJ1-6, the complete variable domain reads EPEVTQTPSHQVTQMGQEVILRCVPISNHLYFYWYRQILGQKVEFLVSFYNNEISEKSEIFDDQFSVERPDGSNFTLKIRSTKLEDSAMYFCASRLSESPLHFGNGTRLTVT.

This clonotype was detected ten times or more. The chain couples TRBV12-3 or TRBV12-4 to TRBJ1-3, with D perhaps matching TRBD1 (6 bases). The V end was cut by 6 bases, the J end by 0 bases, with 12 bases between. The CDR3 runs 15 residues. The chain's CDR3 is CASSIRGLSGNTIYF. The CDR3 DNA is TGTGCCAGCAGCATCCGGGGGCTCTCTGGAAACACCATATATTTT.

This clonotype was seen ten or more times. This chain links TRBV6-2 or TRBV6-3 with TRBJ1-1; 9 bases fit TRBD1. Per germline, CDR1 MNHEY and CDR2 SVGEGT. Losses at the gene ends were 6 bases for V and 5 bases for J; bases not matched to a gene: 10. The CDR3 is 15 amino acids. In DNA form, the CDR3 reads TGTGCCAGCAGCAGGACAGGGGCCGGCCTTACTGAAGCTTTCTTT. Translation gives CASSRTGAGLTEAFF.

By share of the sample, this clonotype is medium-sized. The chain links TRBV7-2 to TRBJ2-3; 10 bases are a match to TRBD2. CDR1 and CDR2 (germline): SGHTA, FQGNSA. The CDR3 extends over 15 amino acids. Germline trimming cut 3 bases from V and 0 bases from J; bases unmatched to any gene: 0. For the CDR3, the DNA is TGTGCCAGCAGCTTGGGACTAGCGAGCACAGATACGCAGTATTTT. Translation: CASSLGLASTDTQYF.

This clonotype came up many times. The CDR3: CSASSRLAGTNEQFF. In DNA, the CDR3 is TGCAGTGCTAGTAGTCGTCTAGCGGGTACCAATGAGCAGTTCTTC. The chain joins TRBV20-1 to TRBJ2-1, with TRBD2 matching over 8 bases. The CDR3 extends over 15 amino acids. CDR1 is DFQATT and CDR2 is SNEGSKA in the germline V gene (reference sequence). The junction had 10 bases not matched to a gene; V was cut back by 3 bases and J by 6 bases.

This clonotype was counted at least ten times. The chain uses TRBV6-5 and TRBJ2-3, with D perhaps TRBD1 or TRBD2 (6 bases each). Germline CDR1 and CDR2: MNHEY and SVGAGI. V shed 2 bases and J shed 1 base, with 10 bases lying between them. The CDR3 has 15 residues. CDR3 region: CASSYPGAGTDTQYF. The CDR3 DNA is TGTGCCAGCAGTTACCCGGGGGCGGGCACAGATACGCAGTATTTT.

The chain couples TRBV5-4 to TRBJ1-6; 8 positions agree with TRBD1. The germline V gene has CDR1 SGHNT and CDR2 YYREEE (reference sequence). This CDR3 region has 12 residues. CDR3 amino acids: CAAGQVNSPLHF. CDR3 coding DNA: TGTGCAGCGGGACAGGTTAATTCACCCCTCCACTTT. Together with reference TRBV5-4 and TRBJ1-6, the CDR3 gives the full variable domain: ETGVTQSPTHLIKTRGQQVTLRCSSQSGHNTVSWYQQALGQGPQFIFQYYREEENGRGNFPPRFSGLQFPNYSSELNVNALELDDSALYLCAAGQVNSPLHFGNGTRLTVT.

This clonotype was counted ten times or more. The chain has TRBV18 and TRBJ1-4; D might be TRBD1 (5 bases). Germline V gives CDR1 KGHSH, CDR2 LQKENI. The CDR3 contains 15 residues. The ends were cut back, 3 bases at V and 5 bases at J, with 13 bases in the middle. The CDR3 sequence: CASSPTTEGNEKLFF. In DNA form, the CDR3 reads TGTGCCAGCTCACCGACGACAGAAGGGAATGAAAAACTGTTTTTT.